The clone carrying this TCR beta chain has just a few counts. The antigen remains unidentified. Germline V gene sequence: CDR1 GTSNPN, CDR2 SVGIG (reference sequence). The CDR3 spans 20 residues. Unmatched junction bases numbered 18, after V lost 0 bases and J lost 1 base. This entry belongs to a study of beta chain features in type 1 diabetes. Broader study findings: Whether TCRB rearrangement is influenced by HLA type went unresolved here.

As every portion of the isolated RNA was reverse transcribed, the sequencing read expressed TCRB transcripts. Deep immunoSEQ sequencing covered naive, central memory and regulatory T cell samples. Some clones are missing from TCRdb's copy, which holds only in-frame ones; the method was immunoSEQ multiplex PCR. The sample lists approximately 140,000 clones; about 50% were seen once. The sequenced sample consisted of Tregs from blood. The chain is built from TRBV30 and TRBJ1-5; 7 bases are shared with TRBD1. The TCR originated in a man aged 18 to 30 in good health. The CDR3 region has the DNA TGTGCCTGGAGTGTACAACATATGATAAGGGGGCGAGGGAGCAATCAGCCCCAGCATTTT. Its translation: CAWSVQHMIRGRGSNQPQHF.